This TCR beta chain emerged from a study of technical replicates of blood from several donors. Sequencing was performed with immunoSEQ multiplex PCR; in TCRdb, only in-frame clones are kept and a portion is missing. The table includes about 82,000 clones, just over 95% detected once. In germline, CDR1 is SQVTM, CDR2 ANQGSEA. V was cut by 1 base and J by 4 bases, with 14 bases left in between. The CDR3 length is 14 residues. Sequencing was done on a sample of T cells isolated from PBMCs. This TCR was sampled from a human donor in good health. V and J are TRBV29-1 and TRBJ2-7; a weak D match, TRBD2 (6 bases). The CDR3 loop is CSVEGLGEAYEQYF. The CDR3 coding sequence is TGCAGCGTTGAAGGACTAGGGGAGGCGTACGAGCAGTACTTC.